This TCR beta chain was recovered during a study of blood T cell repertoires in COVID-19. In the study overall: The United States, Italy and Spain supplied acute and convalescent COVID-19 samples. PBMCs, B-cell-depleted T cells, or T cells were the source of the cDNA or gDNA that made up the material.

Per the authors' pipeline: For nucleated cells, counts were estimated from reference gene primer amplification. Clones were read by immunoSEQ multiplex PCR, and TCRdb kept only the in-frame ones, dropping some. That table furnishes V, J and clone size, whereas the DNA furnished D and trimming. The sample lists approximately 90,000 clones; about 85% were seen once. Germline V gives CDR1 SQVTM, CDR2 ANQGSEA. The CDR3 covers 14 residues. Unmatched junction bases numbered 7, after V lost 4 bases and J lost 5 bases. Input material: peripheral blood. The chain links TRBV29-1 to TRBJ2-7, with 11 nucleotides matching TRBD1. This sequence was found in a human donor in a cohort sampled during active COVID-19. CDR3 bases: TGCAGCGTTGGCGCGGGGACAGGGGGTAACGAGCAGTACTTC. It encodes CSVGAGTGGNEQYF.